The 17 T cell receptor beta chains listed next were all sequenced from one sample in a study of T cells in Graves' hyperthyroidism and ophthalmopathy. RNA transcripts provided the source from which TCR beta CDR3 regions were amplified. Carried out on the TCR CDR3, a first-round RT-PCR used the HTBI primer set. MiXCR was run by TCRdb on the multiplex PCR reads, yielding one entry per CDR3 protein. This table has 750,000 to 950,000 distinct CDR3 sequences, around 38% appearing once. Sequencing was done on a sample of blood. The receptors originated from a man aged 18 to 29 with Graves' hyperthyroidism.

V usage is TRBV20-1 and J usage is TRBJ2-7; 7 bases map to TRBD1. The CDR3 length is 15 residues. In germline, CDR1 is DFQATT, CDR2 SNEGSKA (reference sequence). V was pared by 4 bases and J by 2 bases, with 11 bases of the junction left unmatched. The CDR3 DNA follows: TGCAGTGCTACTTTAAGGGGGACAGCTCCCTACGAGCAGTACTTC. Protein product: CSATLRGTAPYEQYF.

In its sample, this clonotype was seen once. The chain has TRBV20-1 and TRBJ2-5; no clear D. Germline CDR1 reads DFQATT; CDR2 reads SNEGSKA (reference sequence). The CDR3 is 8 amino acids. The V gene lost 5 bases and the J gene lost 14 bases, with 9 bases spanning the gap. The CDR3 DNA reads as TGCAGTGCTCATGGACCTTACTTC. Protein product: CSAHGPYF.

The V call is TRBV12-3 or TRBV12-4, the J call TRBJ1-6; 12 bases are a match to TRBD1. Trimming took 4 bases from V and 9 from J; bases not matched to a gene: 4. CDR3 length equals 15 residues. The CDR3 reads CASSSPGQGASPLHF. The CDR3 coding sequence is TGTGCCAGCAGTTCTCCGGGACAGGGGGCTTCACCCCTCCACTTT.

The table lists this clonotype with a few counts. In DNA, the CDR3 is TGCGCCAGCAGCCTGGACAGTAACTCTGGGGCCAACGTCCTGACTTTC. Translation: CASSLDSNSGANVLTF. The V and J genes are TRBV4-3 and TRBJ2-6; a possible D gene is TRBD1 (6 bases). The CDR3 totals 16 residues. Germline loops: CDR1 LGHNA, CDR2 YSLEER. V lost 4 bases and J 0 bases, leaving 10 bases between the germline ends.

Details on this clonotype: A much larger clonotype is one base distant, so this may be a read error. CDR3 DNA: TGTGCCATCAGTGACCAGGGCTCTGGAGACACCATATATTTT. This sequence encodes CAISDQGSGDTIYF. This chain connects TRBV10-3 to TRBJ1-3; a possible D gene is TRBD1 (5 bases). The germline CDR1 and CDR2 sequences are ENHRY and SYGVKD. CDR3 size: 14 residues.

This clonotype was seen repeatedly, ten times or more. The rearrangement joins TRBV10-3 to TRBJ1-5; possible D gene TRBD1, 5 bases. The CDR3 is 13 residues long. V lost 3 bases and J 6 bases, leaving 9 bases between the germline ends. Germline values: CDR1 ENHRY, CDR2 SYGVKD. The CDR3, as DNA: TGTGCCATCAGTGACAGGGAGGCTCAGCCCCAGCATTTT. It is translated as CAISDREAQPQHF.

The chain recombines TRBV3-1 with TRBJ1-2; D gene unclear. From germline, CDR1 is LGHDT and CDR2 YNNKEL (reference sequence). This CDR3 is built from 14 residues. V dropped 4 bases and J dropped 8 bases, with 17 bases sitting between them. CDR3 DNA: TGTGCCAGCAGCCCAACCGAGATGAGATTCGGCTACACCTTC. Translation gives CASSPTEMRFGYTF. The full variable domain, its missing parts supplied by reference TRBV3-1 and TRBJ1-2, is DTAVSQTPKYLVTQMGNDKSIKCEQNLGHDTMYWYKQDSKKFLKIMFSYNNKELIINETVPNRFSPKSPDKAHLNLHINSLELGDSAVYFCASSPTEMRFGYTFGSGTRLTVV.

Only a few counts were recorded for this clonotype. The chain combines TRBV19 with TRBJ2-7; D may correspond to TRBD1 or TRBD2 (5 bases each). The CDR3 is 11 residues long. V lost 10 bases to trimming and J lost 0 bases, with 7 bases between them. CDR1 is LNHDA and CDR2 is SQIVND in the germline V gene (reference sequence). The CDR3 region has the DNA TGTGCCACCGGGACCTCCTACGAGCAGTACTTC. Translated: CATGTSYEQYF.

The genes are TRBV10-1 and TRBJ2-2; D remains ambiguous. The CDR3 covers 13 residues. V lost 4 bases and J 7 bases, leaving 10 bases between the germline ends. CDR1 and CDR2 (germline): WNHNN, SYGVQD (reference sequence). CDR3 coding DNA: TGCGCCAGCAGTGGTGGGTTCTACGGGGAGCTGTTTTTT. Amino acid sequence: CASSGGFYGELFF.

This clonotype was counted at least ten times. V is TRBV7-9 and J is TRBJ1-1; D is perhaps TRBD1 (5 bases). The CDR3 consists of 12 residues. Trimming pared 0 bases from V and 11 bases from J, leaving 10 bases between. Per germline, CDR1 SEHNR and CDR2 FQNEAQ (reference sequence). The CDR3, as DNA: TGTGCCAGCAGCTTAGCATCCGAGGGGGCTTTCTTT. It encodes CASSLASEGAFF.

Worth noting for this clonotype: This may arise from a read error, as a much more abundant clone is one base away. V and J are TRBV20-1 and TRBJ2-6, with TRBD1 matching over 7 bases. After removal of 5 bases from V and 3 bases from J, the junction contained 4 bases not matched to a gene. CDR1 is DFQATT, CDR2 SNEGSKA, per germline (reference sequence). This CDR3 contains 14 residues. The CDR3 coding sequence is TGCAGTGCTGCCACAGGGGTTGGGGCCAACGTCCTGACTTTC. Amino acids: CSAATGVGANVLTF.

This clonotype was recorded many times. The chain uses TRBV5-1 and TRBJ1-6; D may be TRBD1 (5 bases). This CDR3 region has 16 residues. Germline CDR1 is SGHRS and CDR2 is YFSETQ. The germline V and J ends were trimmed by 5 bases and 0 bases, with 12 bases remaining between them. The CDR3 sequence: CASRSGGSSYNSPLHF. CDR3 sequence (DNA): TGCGCCAGCAGGAGCGGGGGAAGCTCCTATAATTCACCCCTCCACTTT.

The CDR3 coding sequence is TGTGCCAGCAGCCCTTCCCTAGCGGGAGGGCACGAGCAGTACTTC. Its protein product is CASSPSLAGGHEQYF. The V gene is TRBV7-2, the J gene TRBJ2-5; 12 nucleotides agree with TRBD2. The J call is in doubt because the DNA end fits TRBJ2-7 better. This CDR3 is 15 amino acids long. Germline assignment: CDR1 SGHTA and CDR2 FQGNSA.

This clonotype was counted only a few times. J is TRBJ2-7 and V is TRBV9; D possibly uses TRBD1 or TRBD2 (6 bases each). Germline lookup yields CDR1 SGDLS and CDR2 YYNGEE. This CDR3 region has 14 residues. Trimming cost V 1 base and J 3 bases, with 11 bases left between them. This chain's CDR3 is CASSVSGGGYEQYF. The DNA for the CDR3 is TGTGCCAGCAGCGTATCCGGGGGCGGCTACGAGCAGTACTTC.

This clonotype was observed many times. DNA of the CDR3: TGCAGCGTAGGGGACGGGAGCTCCTACGAGCAGTACTTC. Translated: CSVGDGSSYEQYF. This chain joins TRBV29-1 and TRBJ2-7; D may be TRBD2 (6 bases). The CDR3 totals 13 residues. Trimming pared 6 bases from V and 0 bases from J, leaving 12 bases between. Germline V lookup: CDR1 SQVTM, CDR2 ANQGSEA.

V gene TRBV2 combines with J gene TRBJ2-7, with D maybe TRBD2 (5 bases). This CDR3 spans 13 amino acids. Trimming stripped 1 base from V and 7 bases from J, with 11 bases between. Germline V gives CDR1 SNHLY, CDR2 FYNNEI. The CDR3 loop reads CASSEDGRGEQYF. The CDR3 region has the DNA TGTGCCAGCAGTGAAGATGGCCGAGGGGAGCAGTACTTC.

This clonotype was observed at least ten times. The chain couples TRBV10-2 to TRBJ2-7, with 9 bases aligning to TRBD1. V lost 3 bases, J lost 3 bases, and 6 bases stayed unmatched. Germline CDR1 and CDR2: WSHSY and SAAADI. CDR3 length equals 15 residues. The CDR3 nucleotides are TGCGCCAGCAGTGATCAGGGACAGGGTAGCTACGAGCAGTACTTC. The encoded protein is CASSDQGQGSYEQYF.